The present T cell receptor (beta chain) was sequenced within a study of T cells in Graves' hyperthyroidism and ophthalmopathy. General study points: Clonotypes that were expanded in thyroid above 0.001 mostly appeared in blood too.

A few counts support this clonotype. Its antigen is undetermined. The source material, RNA transcripts, was used to amplify TCR beta CDR3 regions. HTBI primers were used for first-round RT-PCR of the TCR CDR3. MiXCR was run by TCRdb on the multiplex PCR reads, yielding one entry per CDR3 protein. Of some 650,000 distinct CDR3 sequences in the sample, around 15% are singletons; the top ten hold about 3.5%. The cohort's ophthalmopathy patients, a group with duration under 3 months, had a Clinical Activity Score of at least 3 and a NOSPECS grade of at least 4. Each diagnosis was grounded in clinical symptoms, serum thyroxine and TRAb, thyroid ultrasound, and orbital computed tomography. The clonotype was recovered from a woman in her thirties or forties with Graves' ophthalmopathy. The sequenced material came from blood.

CDR3 region: CASSFAESTDTQYF. The CDR3 bases are TGTGCCAGCAGCTTTGCGGAGAGCACAGATACGCAGTATTTT. The chain uses TRBV6-1 and TRBJ2-3; D ambiguous. V was clipped by 6 bases and J by 0 bases, with 10 bases between them. The CDR3 runs to 14 residues. CDR1 is MNHNS, CDR2 SASEGT, per germline.